This T cell receptor (beta chain) was identified during a study of blood T cell repertoires in COVID-19. The CDR3 runs to 14 residues. With 6 bases removed from V and 4 bases from J, the gap between germline ends came to 13 bases. The germline CDR1 and CDR2 sequences are MNHEY and SMNVEV (reference sequence). As handled by the study authors: The assay estimated nucleated cells by amplifying reference gene primers. Libraries were prepared by immunoSEQ multiplex PCR; TCRdb keeps only in-frame clonotypes and omits some of them. Clonal size and the V and J genes are those of that table, whereas D and trimming came from the DNA. The data hold about 260,000 clones, with about 86% observed a single time. This clone has just one count.

Material: peripheral blood. The V and J genes are TRBV27 and TRBJ2-1, with D maybe TRBD1 (7 bases). This receptor was identified in a man between 25 and 39 years old with active or convalescent COVID-19. The CDR3 DNA reads as TGTGCCAGCAGCCTGGGGGGACAGTACAATGAGCAGTTCTTC. This encodes CASSLGGQYNEQFF.